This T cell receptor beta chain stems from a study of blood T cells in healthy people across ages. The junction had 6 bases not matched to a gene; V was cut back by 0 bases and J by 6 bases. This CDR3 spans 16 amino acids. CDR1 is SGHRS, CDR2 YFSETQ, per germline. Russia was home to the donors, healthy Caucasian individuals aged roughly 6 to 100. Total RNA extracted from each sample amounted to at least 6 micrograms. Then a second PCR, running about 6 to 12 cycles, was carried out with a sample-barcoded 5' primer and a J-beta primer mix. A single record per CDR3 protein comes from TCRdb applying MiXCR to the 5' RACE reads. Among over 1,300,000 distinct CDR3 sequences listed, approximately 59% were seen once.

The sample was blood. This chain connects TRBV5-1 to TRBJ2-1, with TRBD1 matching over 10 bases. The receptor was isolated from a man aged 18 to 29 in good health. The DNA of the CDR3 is TGCGCCAGCAGCTTGGTAGGACAGGGGGTCTCCAATGAGCAGTTCTTC. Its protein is CASSLVGQGVSNEQFF.